This paragraph reports one T cell receptor beta chain. Its matching antigen is unknown. The CDR3 totals 11 residues. V shed 7 bases and J shed 1 base, with 8 bases lying between them. Germline-derived CDR1 and CDR2 are SQVTM and ANQGSEA. Lactation, pregnancy, other autoimmune disease or uncontrolled infection led to exclusion of patients. The diagnostic basis comprised clinical symptoms, serum thyroxine and TRAb, thyroid ultrasound and orbital computed tomography. This entry is derived from a study of T cells in Graves' hyperthyroidism and ophthalmopathy. Findings and limits, study-wide: Model output signaled ophthalmopathy a median roughly six months ahead of onset.

TCR beta CDR3 regions were amplified from RNA. TCR CDR3 underwent first-round RT-PCR with the HTBI primer set. TCRdb independently ran MiXCR on the multiplex PCR reads; one entry per CDR3 protein. The table shows 550,000 to 700,000 distinct CDR3 sequences, with under 60% occurring only once. The gene calls are TRBV29-1 and TRBJ2-7; D unclear. The sequence was collected from an adult woman with Graves' disease, either hyperthyroidism or ophthalmopathy (not recorded which). The sequenced material came from peripheral blood or thyroid tissue (not recorded which). The chain's CDR3 is CSGLWSYEQYF. The CDR3 bases are TGCAGCGGACTGTGGTCCTACGAGCAGTACTTC.